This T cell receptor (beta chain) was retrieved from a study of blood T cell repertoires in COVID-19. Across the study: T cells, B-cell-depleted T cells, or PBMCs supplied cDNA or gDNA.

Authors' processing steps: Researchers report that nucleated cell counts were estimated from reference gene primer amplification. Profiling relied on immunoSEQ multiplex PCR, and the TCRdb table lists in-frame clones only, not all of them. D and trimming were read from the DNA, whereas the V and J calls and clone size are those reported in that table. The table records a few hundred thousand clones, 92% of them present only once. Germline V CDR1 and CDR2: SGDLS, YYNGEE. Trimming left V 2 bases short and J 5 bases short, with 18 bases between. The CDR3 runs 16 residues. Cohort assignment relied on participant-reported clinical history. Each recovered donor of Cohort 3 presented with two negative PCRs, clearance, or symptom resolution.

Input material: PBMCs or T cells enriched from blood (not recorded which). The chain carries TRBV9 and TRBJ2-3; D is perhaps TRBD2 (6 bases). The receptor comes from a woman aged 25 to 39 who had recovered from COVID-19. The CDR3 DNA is TGTGCCAGCAGCGTGGCAGGTTCGGGGAGGAAAGATACGCAGTATTTT. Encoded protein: CASSVAGSGRKDTQYF.